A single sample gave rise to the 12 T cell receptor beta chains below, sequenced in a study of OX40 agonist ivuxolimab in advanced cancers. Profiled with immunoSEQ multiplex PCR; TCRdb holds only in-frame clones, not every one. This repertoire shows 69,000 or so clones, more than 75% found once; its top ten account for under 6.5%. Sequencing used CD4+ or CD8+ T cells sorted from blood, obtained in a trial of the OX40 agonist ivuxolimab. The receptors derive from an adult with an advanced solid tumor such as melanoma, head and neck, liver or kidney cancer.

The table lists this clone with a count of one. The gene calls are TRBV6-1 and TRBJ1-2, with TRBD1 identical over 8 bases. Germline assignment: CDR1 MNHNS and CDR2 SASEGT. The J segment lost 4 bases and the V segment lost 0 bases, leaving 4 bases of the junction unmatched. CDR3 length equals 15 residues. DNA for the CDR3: TGTGCCAGCAGTGAAGCAGGACAGGGAGTCTATGGCTACACCTTC. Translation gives CASSEAGQGVYGYTF.

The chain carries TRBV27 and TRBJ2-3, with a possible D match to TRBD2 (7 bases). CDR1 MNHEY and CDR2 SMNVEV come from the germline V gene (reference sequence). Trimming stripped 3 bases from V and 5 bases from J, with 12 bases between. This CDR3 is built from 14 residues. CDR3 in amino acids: CASSFEGGGDTQYF. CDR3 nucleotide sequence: TGTGCCAGCAGTTTTGAGGGGGGGGGAGATACGCAGTATTTT.

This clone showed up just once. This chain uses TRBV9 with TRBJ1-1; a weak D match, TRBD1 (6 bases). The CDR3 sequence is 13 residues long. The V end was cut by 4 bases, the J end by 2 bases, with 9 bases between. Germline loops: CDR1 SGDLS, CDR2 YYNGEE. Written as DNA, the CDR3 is TGTGCCAGCAGCCGGGACACTAACACTGAAGCTTTCTTT. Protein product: CASSRDTNTEAFF.

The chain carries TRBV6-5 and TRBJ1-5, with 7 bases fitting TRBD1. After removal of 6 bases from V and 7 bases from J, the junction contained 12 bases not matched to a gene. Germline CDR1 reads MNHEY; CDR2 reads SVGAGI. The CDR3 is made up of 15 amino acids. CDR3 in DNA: TGTGCCAGCAGATCCGGGGACAGCCTAGGGCAGCCCCAGCATTTT. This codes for CASRSGDSLGQPQHF.

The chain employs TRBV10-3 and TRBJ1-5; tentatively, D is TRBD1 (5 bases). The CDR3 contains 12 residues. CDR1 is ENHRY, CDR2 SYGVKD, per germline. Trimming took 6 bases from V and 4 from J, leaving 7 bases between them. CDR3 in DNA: TGTGCCATCAGGGGGGAAAATCAGCCCCAGCATTTT. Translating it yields CAIRGENQPQHF.

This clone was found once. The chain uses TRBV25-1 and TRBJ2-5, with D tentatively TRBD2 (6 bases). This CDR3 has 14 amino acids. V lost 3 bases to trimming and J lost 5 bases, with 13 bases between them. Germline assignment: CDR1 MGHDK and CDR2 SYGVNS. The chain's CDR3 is CASSEGGSRETQYF. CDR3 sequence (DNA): TGTGCCAGCAGTGAGGGAGGCTCGCGGGAGACCCAGTACTTC.

As DNA, the CDR3 is TGTGCCAGCAGTGAATCCGGGGCAGGGATCACTGAAGCTTTCTTT. It is translated as CASSESGAGITEAFF. V and J are TRBV25-1 and TRBJ1-1, with D maybe TRBD1 (5 bases). Germline V gives CDR1 MGHDK, CDR2 SYGVNS. V was clipped by 1 base and J by 4 bases, with 13 bases between them. The CDR3 spans 15 residues.

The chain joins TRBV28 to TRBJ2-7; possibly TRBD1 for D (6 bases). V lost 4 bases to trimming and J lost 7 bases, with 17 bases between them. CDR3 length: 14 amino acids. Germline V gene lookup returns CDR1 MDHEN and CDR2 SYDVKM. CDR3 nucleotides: TGTGCCAGCAGTTCACCACAGGGTTCTAGGGAGCAGTACTTC. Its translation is CASSSPQGSREQYF.

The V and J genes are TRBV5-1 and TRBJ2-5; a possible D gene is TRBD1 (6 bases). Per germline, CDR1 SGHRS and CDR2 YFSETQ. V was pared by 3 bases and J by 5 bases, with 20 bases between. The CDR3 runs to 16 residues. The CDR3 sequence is CASSSSRDKLSETQYF. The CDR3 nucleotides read TGCGCCAGCAGCTCCAGCCGGGACAAATTGTCGGAGACCCAGTACTTC.

The CDR3 nucleotides are TGTGCCAGCAGTTTGAGATTGAACACTGAAGCTTTCTTT. It is translated as CASSLRLNTEAFF. The chain carries TRBV6-6 and TRBJ1-1, with D unclear. CDR1 and CDR2 from the germline V gene are MNHNY and SVGAGI (reference sequence). The CDR3 extends over 13 amino acids. V was shortened by 4 bases and J by 0 bases, with 6 bases between the two germline ends.

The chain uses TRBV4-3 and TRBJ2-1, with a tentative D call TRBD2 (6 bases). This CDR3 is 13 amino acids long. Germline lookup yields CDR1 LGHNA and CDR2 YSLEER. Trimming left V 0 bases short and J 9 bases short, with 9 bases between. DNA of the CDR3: TGCGCCAGCAGCCAAGATGGGGGGACTGAGCAGTTCTTC. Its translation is CASSQDGGTEQFF.

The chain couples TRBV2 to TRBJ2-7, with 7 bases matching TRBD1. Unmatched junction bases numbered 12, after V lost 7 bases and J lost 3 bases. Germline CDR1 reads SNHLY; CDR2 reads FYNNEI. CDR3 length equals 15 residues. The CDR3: CASKAPAGGIYEQYF. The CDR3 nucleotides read TGTGCCAGCAAGGCCCCGGCAGGGGGAATCTACGAGCAGTACTTC.